This T cell receptor beta chain was captured in a study of blood T cell repertoires in COVID-19. The overall study: Acute-phase and convalescent COVID-19 samples originated in the United States, Italy and Spain. T cells, B-cell-depleted T cells, or PBMCs provided the cDNA or gDNA that served as material.

The authors' processing: Estimates of nucleated cell counts were drawn from the amplification of reference gene primers. Here immunoSEQ multiplex PCR was the method, and the copy in TCRdb shows in-frame clones only, minus some. The V and J calls and the clone size are those of that table, but D and trimming were determined from the DNA. The table records about 280,000 clones, roughly 90% of them present only once. The length of the CDR3 is 15 residues. Germline-derived CDR1 and CDR2 are LNHDA and SQIVND (reference sequence). V dropped 6 bases and J dropped 8 bases, with 22 bases sitting between them.

The specimen sequenced was peripheral blood. The V gene is TRBV19, the J gene TRBJ1-2; D might be TRBD1 (6 bases). This clonotype was obtained from a man in his forties or fifties with acute or convalescent COVID-19. The CDR3 loop is CASRPGSGESMGYTF. The CDR3 DNA reads as TGTGCCAGTAGGCCCGGGTCAGGGGAATCGATGGGCTACACCTTC.